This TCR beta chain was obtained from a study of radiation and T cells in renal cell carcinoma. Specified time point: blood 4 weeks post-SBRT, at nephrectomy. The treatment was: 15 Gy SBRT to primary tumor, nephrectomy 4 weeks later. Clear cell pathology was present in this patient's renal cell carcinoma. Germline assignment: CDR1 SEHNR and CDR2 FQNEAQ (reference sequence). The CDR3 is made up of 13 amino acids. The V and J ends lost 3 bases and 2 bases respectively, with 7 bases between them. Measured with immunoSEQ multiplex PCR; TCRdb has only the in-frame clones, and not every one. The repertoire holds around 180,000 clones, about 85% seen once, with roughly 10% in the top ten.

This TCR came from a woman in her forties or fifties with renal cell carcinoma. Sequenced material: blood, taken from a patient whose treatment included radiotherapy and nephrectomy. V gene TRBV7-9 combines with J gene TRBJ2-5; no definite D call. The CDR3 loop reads CASSFSVQETQYF. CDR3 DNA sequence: TGTGCCAGCAGCTTTAGTGTTCAAGAGACCCAGTACTTC.